The present TCR beta chain was sequenced within a study of shared clonotypes between healthy human individuals. Study-level results: The small donor group covered limited genetic and exposure diversity.

The germline V gene has CDR1 SGHAT and CDR2 FQNNGV. The CDR3 sequence is 16 residues long. Template for every sorted-subset replicate PCR totaled around 200 ng DNA, about 30,000 T cell genomes. Generated by immunoSEQ multiplex PCR, the TCRdb table keeps only in-frame clones and is missing some. Of about 2.1 million clones listed, 85% to 95% are singletons. A note on this clone: Its cognate antigen is unknown.

Selected positively for CCR7 and CD45RO-negative, naive CD8 cells excluded terminally differentiated effector memory CD45RA+ cells. Every contributor of samples was a Caucasian grown-up residing in Nashville, Tennessee. The clonotype comes from a man aged 18 to 30 in good health. Some clones in this sample may be carry-over from other donors' samples. The chain joins TRBV11-2 to TRBJ2-7; TRBD2 matches at 7 bases. Input material: naive CD8+ T cells from PBMCs. CDR3 sequence (DNA): TGTGCTTCGCGGGCGGGAGTGGGCGGACTATTCTACGAGCAGTACTTC. It specifies CASRAGVGGLFYEQYF.